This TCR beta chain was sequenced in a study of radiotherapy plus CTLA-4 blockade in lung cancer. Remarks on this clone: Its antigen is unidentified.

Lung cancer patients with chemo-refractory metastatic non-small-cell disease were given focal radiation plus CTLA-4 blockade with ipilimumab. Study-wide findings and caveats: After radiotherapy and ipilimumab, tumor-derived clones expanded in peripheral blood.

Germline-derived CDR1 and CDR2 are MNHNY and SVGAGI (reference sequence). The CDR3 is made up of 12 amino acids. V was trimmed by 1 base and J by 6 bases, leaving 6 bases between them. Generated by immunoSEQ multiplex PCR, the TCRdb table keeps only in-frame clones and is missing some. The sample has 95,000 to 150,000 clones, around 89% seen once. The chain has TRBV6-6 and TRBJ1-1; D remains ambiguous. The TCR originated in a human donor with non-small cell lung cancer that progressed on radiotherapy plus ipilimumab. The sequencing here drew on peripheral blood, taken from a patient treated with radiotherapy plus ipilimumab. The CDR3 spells CASSYLAAEAFF. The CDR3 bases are TGTGCCAGCAGTTACTTAGCGGCTGAAGCTTTCTTT.